Listed below are T cell receptor beta chains from one sample, sequenced in a study of spatial heterogeneity in lung cancer. From the 5' RACE reads, TCRdb called clonotypes with MiXCR, one entry per CDR3 protein. The sample gives tens of thousands of distinct CDR3 sequences, about 9.4% of which show up once; approximately 30% is in the top ten. The source material was PBMCs, sampled at follow-up. These TCRs come from a female donor with early-stage non-small cell lung cancer. Both conserved end residues are part of each CDR3. The D gene is left open where the match is weak. Not all rows give a size; the values are once, few, many and, for expanded clones, a class.

CDR3aa | CDR3nt | j_gene | v_gene | abundance | d_gene
CASSRKGGELFF | TGTGCCAGCAGCCGGAAAGGGGGGGAGCTGTTTTTT | TRBJ2-2 | TRBV3-1 | few | -
CASSLFDTAIGYTF | TGTGCCAGCAGTCTGTTTGATACGGCTATCGGCTACACCTTC | TRBJ1-2 | TRBV12-3/TRBV12-4 | many | -
CASSPRLGRSEKLFF | TGTGCCAGCTCACCCCGACTTGGAAGAAGTGAAAAACTGTTTTTT | TRBJ1-4 | TRBV18 | - | -
CASTPRGGGPQHF | TGTGCCAGCACGCCCAGGGGAGGAGGGCCCCAGCATTTT | TRBJ1-5 | TRBV7-9 | many | -
CASSPDRDTEAFF | TGTGCCAGCAGCCCGGACAGGGACACTGAAGCTTTCTTT | TRBJ1-1 | TRBV7-2 | few | TRBD1
CASSLHSGGANEQFF | TGTGCCAGCAGCTTACATAGCGGGGGGGCCAATGAGCAGTTCTTC | TRBJ2-1 | TRBV11-2 | many | TRBD2
CASSLGGAQETQYF | TGTGCCAGCAGTCTCGGGGGAGCCCAAGAGACCCAGTACTTC | TRBJ2-5 | TRBV28 | many | -
CASSQGTGSSYEQYF | TGCGCCAGCAGTCAGGGGACGGGGAGCTCCTACGAGCAGTACTTC | TRBJ2-7 | TRBV4-3 | - | -
CASSIQNTGELFF | TGTGCCAGTAGTATACAAAACACCGGGGAGCTGTTTTTT | TRBJ2-2 | TRBV19 | - | -
CASCLGRGGGQPQHF | TGTGCCAGCTGTTTAGGCCGGGGCGGGGGTCAGCCCCAGCATTTT | TRBJ1-5 | TRBV6-6 | many | -
CASSQVEGASAGTDTQYF | TGCGCCAGCAGCCAAGTAGAGGGAGCCTCGGCGGGAACAGATACGCAGTATTTT | TRBJ2-3 | TRBV4-1 | few | -
CASSLLGALGNTIYF | TGTGCCAGCAGCTTATTGGGGGCGCTGGGAAACACCATATATTTT | TRBJ1-3 | TRBV7-8 | - | -
CASSLGTPRNEQFF | TGCGCCAGCAGCTTGGGGACTCCCAGGAATGAGCAGTTCTTC | TRBJ2-1 | TRBV5-1 | few | -
CASSFDGYEQYF | TGTGCCAGCAGCTTTGATGGCTACGAGCAGTACTTC | TRBJ2-7 | TRBV11-3 | few | -
CASSRANEQFF | TGTGCCAGCAGTAGGGCCAATGAGCAGTTCTTC | TRBJ2-1 | TRBV6-2/TRBV6-3 | medium-sized | -
CASSIASGGLGELFF | TGTGCCAGTAGTATAGCCAGCGGGGGCCTCGGGGAGCTGTTTTTT | TRBJ2-2 | TRBV19 | few | TRBD2
CASSSPGRTTEAFF | TGTGCCAGCAGTTCACCGGGGCGGACCACTGAAGCTTTCTTT | TRBJ1-1 | TRBV28 | many | -
CSARGPPGTIPNNEQFF | TGCAGTGCTAGAGGGCCACCCGGGACCATACCTAACAATGAGCAGTTCTTC | TRBJ2-1 | TRBV20-1 | many | -
CASSKAISADTQYF | TGTGCCAGCAGCAAGGCCATTAGCGCAGATACGCAGTATTTT | TRBJ2-3 | TRBV2 | few | -
CAWSEGYTNTGELFF | TGTGCCTGGAGCGAGGGGTACACGAACACCGGGGAGCTGTTTTTT | TRBJ2-2 | TRBV30 | - | -
CASSWQLDRGDEQFF | TGTGCCAGCAGTTGGCAGCTGGACAGGGGTGATGAGCAGTTCTTC | TRBJ2-1 | TRBV7-9 | many | TRBD1
CSVAGTGVEQYF | TGCAGCGTTGCCGGGACAGGGGTCGAGCAGTACTTC | TRBJ2-7 | TRBV29-1 | many | TRBD1
CSALRGNNEQFF | TGCAGTGCGTTGCGGGGAAACAATGAGCAGTTCTTC | TRBJ2-1 | TRBV20-1 | - | -
CASSLVIDDSVSSPQHF | TGTGCCAGCAGTTTAGTCATTGATGACAGCGTTTCCTCGCCCCAGCATTTT | TRBJ1-5 | TRBV12-3/TRBV12-4 | - | -
CASSSRDSPYEQYF | TGTGCCAGCAGCTCCCGGGACAGCCCCTACGAGCAGTACTTC | TRBJ2-7 | TRBV13 | many | TRBD1
CASSPRTSGGLGTDTQYF | TGTGCCAGCTCACCTCGGACTAGCGGGGGTCTGGGCACAGATACGCAGTATTTT | TRBJ2-3 | TRBV18 | many | TRBD2
CAIQEGANTGELFF | TGTGCCATCCAAGAGGGGGCCAACACCGGGGAGCTGTTTTTT | TRBJ2-2 | TRBV7-7 | many | TRBD1
CSVEGGPGLVTEAFF | TGCAGCGTTGAAGGGGGACCGGGGCTTGTGACTGAAGCTTTCTTT | TRBJ1-1 | TRBV29-1 | - | -
CATSRDLGPYEQYF | TGTGCCACCAGCAGAGATTTGGGACCCTACGAGCAGTACTTC | TRBJ2-7 | TRBV15 | many | -
CASSQDEDYNEQFF | TGCGCCAGCAGCCAAGATGAGGACTACAATGAGCAGTTCTTC | TRBJ2-1 | TRBV4-1 | many | -
CASSWTSGGLEDQETQYF | TGTGCCAGCAGCTGGACTAGCGGGGGCCTTGAGGACCAAGAGACCCAGTACTTC | TRBJ2-5 | TRBV7-8 | few | TRBD2
CASSFSTSTSYEQYF | TGTGCCAGCAGCTTCTCAACCAGCACCTCCTACGAGCAGTACTTC | TRBJ2-7 | TRBV7-2 | many | -
CATGTGKDTQYF | TGTGCCACTGGGACAGGGAAAGATACGCAGTATTTT | TRBJ2-3 | TRBV19 | few | TRBD1